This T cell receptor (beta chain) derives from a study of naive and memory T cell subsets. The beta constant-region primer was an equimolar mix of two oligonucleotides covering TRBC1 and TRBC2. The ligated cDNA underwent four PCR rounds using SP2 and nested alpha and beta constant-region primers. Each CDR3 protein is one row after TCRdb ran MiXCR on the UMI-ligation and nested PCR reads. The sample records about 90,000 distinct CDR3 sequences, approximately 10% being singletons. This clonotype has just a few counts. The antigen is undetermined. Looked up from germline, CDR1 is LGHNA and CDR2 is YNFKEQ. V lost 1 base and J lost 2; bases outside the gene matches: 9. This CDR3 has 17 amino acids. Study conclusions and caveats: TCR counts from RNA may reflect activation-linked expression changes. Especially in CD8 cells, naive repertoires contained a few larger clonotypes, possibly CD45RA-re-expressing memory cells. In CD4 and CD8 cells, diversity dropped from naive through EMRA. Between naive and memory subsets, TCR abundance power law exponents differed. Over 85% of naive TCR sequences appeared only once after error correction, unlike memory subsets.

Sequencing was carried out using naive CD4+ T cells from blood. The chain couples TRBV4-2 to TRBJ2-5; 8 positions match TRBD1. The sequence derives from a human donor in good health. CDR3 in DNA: TGTGCCAGCAGCCAAGGGAGGCACAGGGGGAGTCAAGAGACCCAGTACTTC. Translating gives CASSQGRHRGSQETQYF.